Below, one T cell receptor (beta chain) is given with its context. This clonotype was counted only a few times. Its antigen is unknown. No much larger clone is present one base from it, and per-base qualities are unavailable. This sample was taken from a study of T cells in Graves' hyperthyroidism and ophthalmopathy (dated by TCRdb to the late 2010s). Regarding the research as a whole: Peripheral blood was collected at initial diagnosis, before any treatment. Prospective prediction of ophthalmopathy was tested in an independent validation cohort of approximately 18 hyperthyroidism patients and 17 patients who later progressed to ophthalmopathy. The study also compared thyroid tissue and blood T-cell repertoires from a handful of Graves' hyperthyroidism patients. The roughly 94 discovery patients were randomly divided into training and test sets at a 7:3 ratio. The paper describes TCR Vbeta CDR3 sequencing of some 130 peripheral blood samples, made up of 43 ophthalmopathy patients, around 78 hyperthyroidism patients and about 17 progressor patients. After sampling, hyperthyroidism patients received methimazole starting at 30 mg daily, and ophthalmopathy patients received high-dose intravenous methylprednisolone. TCR V-J signatures able to tell the groups apart were searched for in a discovery cohort of approximately 95 patients, of whom 43 had Graves' ophthalmopathy and about 60 had stable Graves' hyperthyroidism.

The TCR beta CDR3 regions were amplified from the RNA transcripts. The first round of RT-PCR for the TCR CDR3 was performed with the HTBI primer set and the Qiagen OneStep RT-PCR kit. Libraries were constructed in a second round of multiplex PCR, after which size selection and purification were carried out. The libraries were sequenced on an Illumina HiSeq2000 using paired-end 100 bp reads. Regarding the original processing steps: SOAPnuke was used to process the raw data, throwing out any read that contained adapters or uncalled bases, had a mean Phred below 15, or lacked an exact constant-primer or identifier match. COPE v1.2.5 was used to merge high-quality paired reads, and clonotypes were defined as unique nucleotide sequences. MiTCR v1.1 was used to align clonotypes to the IMGT TRBV, TRBD and TRBJ reference segments. Analysis was restricted to V-J combinations with a frequency above 0.0001, which covered roughly 99% of repertoires. A TCS score was defined as the ratio of F50 (clonal expansion) to E x V (chaos), with BLOSUM62-based TCRdist applied between CDR3 peptides within each V-J. Welch's t-statistics and random forest reduced roughly 540 V-J features to 13, which were used in a naive Bayes classifier (R e1071). TCRdb trimmed the raw reads at Q25, called clones with MiXCR and kept productive beta chains. Each record represents a unique CDR3 protein, reported with the most common genes and DNA among its rows. The V and J calls follow TCRdb's processing rather than the paper's. In this sample the table shows fewer than 850,000 distinct CDR3 sequences, around 16% of which occur a single time. About a sixth of the sample comes from the top ten.

From V the trimming removes 3 bases and from J it removes 5 bases, while the gene matches leave 19 bases of the junction unaccounted for. Including the terminal cysteine and phenylalanine, the CDR3 comprises 18 residues. CDR3 DNA only is kept here, 54 bases in frame from base 1. Taken from the germline V gene (reference sequence), the CDR1 and CDR2 loops are DFQATT and SNEGSKA. Stable Graves' hyperthyroidism was defined as the absence of progression to ophthalmopathy over 18 months of follow-up. Hyperthyroidism patients were aged 18 to 65 years and newly diagnosed, with disease duration of less than 2 months. Any patient with an uncontrolled infection, another autoimmune disease, pregnancy or lactation was excluded. Diagnoses relied on clinical symptoms, serum thyroxine and TRAb, thyroid ultrasound and orbital computed tomography. PBMCs were isolated from about 9 ml of fresh peripheral blood by Ficoll-Paque density gradient centrifugation. Trizol reagent was used to extract total RNA, and RNA quality was then checked on an Agilent 2100 Bioanalyzer.

Overall study results and their limits: In cross-validation, a model built on a 13 V-J signature told ophthalmopathy apart from stable hyperthyroidism with just under 90% sensitivity and around 83% specificity, and in testing the same model reached 80%/75%. In validation, the model predicted progression to ophthalmopathy with approximately 69% sensitivity and around 72% specificity, a median of around six months before onset. Most expanded thyroid clonotypes (frequency above 0.001) were also detected in blood, a finding suggesting that blood repertoires may reflect thyroid immune responses. Sample size was not statistically predetermined, and blinding of investigators to group allocation was not performed.

The rearrangement combines TRBV20-1 with TRBJ2-5; 9 central bases correspond to TRBD2. The sequence came from a man aged 45-60 years with Graves' hyperthyroidism. The sequenced sample consisted of blood. CDR3 sequence: CSASPLRGRGLADETQYF. The nucleotides read TGCAGTGCTAGCCCACTCAGAGGGAGGGGACTAGCTGATGAGACCCAGTACTTC.